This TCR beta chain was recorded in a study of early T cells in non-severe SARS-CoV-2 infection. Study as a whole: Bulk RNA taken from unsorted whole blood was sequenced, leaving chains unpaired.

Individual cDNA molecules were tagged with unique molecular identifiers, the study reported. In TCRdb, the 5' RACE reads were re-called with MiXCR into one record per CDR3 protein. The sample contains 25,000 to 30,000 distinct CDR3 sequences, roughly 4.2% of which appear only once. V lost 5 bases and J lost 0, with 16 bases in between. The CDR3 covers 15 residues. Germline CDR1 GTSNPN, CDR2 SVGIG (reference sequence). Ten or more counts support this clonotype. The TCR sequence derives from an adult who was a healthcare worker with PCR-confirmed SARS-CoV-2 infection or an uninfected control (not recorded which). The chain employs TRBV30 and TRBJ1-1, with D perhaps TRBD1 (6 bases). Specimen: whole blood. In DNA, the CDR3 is TGTGCCTGGTTACAGGGCGTTACCATGAACACTGAAGCTTTCTTT. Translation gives CAWLQGVTMNTEAFF.